This TCR beta chain was observed in a study of cytomegalovirus exposure and HLA in healthy donors. The study's findings and limits: Subsequent analysis revealed that first-cohort TCR clusters tended to co-occur in the 120 or so validation repertoires. It was reported that the classifier diagnosed cytomegalovirus status with high specificity and sensitivity in both the original and validation cohorts.

Remarks on this clone: The antigen is undetermined.

The data were produced by immunoSEQ multiplex PCR, yet TCRdb's version contains in-frame clones alone and is incomplete. The profile shows roughly 63,000 clones, around 89% of them singletons. CDR3 size: 14 residues. Germline values: CDR1 MNHEY, CDR2 SVGAGI. V gave up 2 bases and J gave up 6 bases, with 13 bases separating them. This sequence joins TRBV6-5 and TRBJ1-2; weak D call: TRBD1 (5 bases). The sequence was collected from a woman between 18 and 29 years old in good health and CMV-seronegative. Specimen: PBMCs. The CDR3 reads CASSYGPQGNGYTF. In nucleotides, the CDR3 is TGTGCCAGCAGTTACGGCCCCCAGGGCAATGGCTACACCTTC.